This entry is about one T cell receptor (beta chain). The antigen is not known. Primers for the PCR totalled 60 Vbeta and 13 Jbeta. The table came from immunoSEQ multiplex PCR; TCRdb's copy has only in-frame clones and leaves some out. The sample shows about 180,000 clones, 85% of them seen only once. This record belongs to a study of cytomegalovirus exposure and HLA in healthy donors. Study summary: In a previous analysis, some 110 million unique TCR beta sequences were found from approximately 180 million T cells. In an early release, HLA-typed donors contributed about 79 million unique TCR sequences.

Germline V lookup: CDR1 SGHRS, CDR2 YFSETQ. The CDR3 sequence is 15 residues long. With 4 bases clipped from V and 0 bases from J, the junction kept 4 bases outside the gene matches. Study observations and caveats: Presence/absence analyses took donor sequencing depth as roughly uniform. Several of the most significant clusters appeared, in a later analysis, to be linked to common viral pathogens.

The sequence came from a boy aged 2 to 9 in good health and CMV-seronegative. Sequencing was performed on PBMCs. The chain couples TRBV5-1 to TRBJ1-2; 9 nucleotides align to TRBD1. The CDR3, as DNA: TGCGCCAGCAGCGAGGGACAGGGCGCTAACTATGGCTACACCTTC. It specifies CASSEGQGANYGYTF.